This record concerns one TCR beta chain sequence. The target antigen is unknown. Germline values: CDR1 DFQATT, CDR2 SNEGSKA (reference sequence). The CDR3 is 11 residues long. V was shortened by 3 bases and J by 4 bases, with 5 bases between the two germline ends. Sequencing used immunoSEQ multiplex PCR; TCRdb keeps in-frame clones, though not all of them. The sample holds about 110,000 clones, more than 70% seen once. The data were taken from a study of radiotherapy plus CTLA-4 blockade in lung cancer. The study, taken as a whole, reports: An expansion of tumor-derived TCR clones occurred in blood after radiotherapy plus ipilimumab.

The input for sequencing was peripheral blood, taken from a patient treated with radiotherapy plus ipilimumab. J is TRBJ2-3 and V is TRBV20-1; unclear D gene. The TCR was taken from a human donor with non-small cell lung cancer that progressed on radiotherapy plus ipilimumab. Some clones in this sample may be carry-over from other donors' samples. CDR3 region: CSARGSDTQYF. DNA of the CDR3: TGCAGTGCTAGGGGGTCAGATACGCAGTATTTT.